This T cell receptor (beta chain) was recorded in a study of blood T cell repertoires in COVID-19. As for the study in general: The origin of the acute and convalescent COVID-19 samples was the United States, Italy and Spain. T cells, B-cell-depleted T cells, or PBMCs supplied cDNA or gDNA.

As processed by the authors: Amplification with reference gene primers provided the estimates of nucleated cell counts. Sequenced by immunoSEQ multiplex PCR; TCRdb stores in-frame clones only, minus some. V and J calls and clone size come straight from that table; D and trimming were deduced from the DNA. The table lists over 100,000 clones, around 89% of them singletons. V trimming: 0 bases; J trimming: 5 bases; junction bases outside the gene matches: 10. The CDR3 has 18 amino acids. CDR1 SGHTS and CDR2 YDEGEE come from the germline V gene. A Seattle source enrolled patients during active infection and followed them longitudinally.

The clonotype was recovered from a man between 60 and 70 years old with COVID-19, enrolled during active disease. The chain has TRBV5-8 and TRBJ2-1; the match to TRBD2 covers 11 bases. Sequenced input: peripheral blood. DNA of the CDR3: TGTGCCAGCAGCTTGGCCGTGGTAGCGGGGGGGGAAAACAATGAGCAGTTCTTC. This encodes CASSLAVVAGGENNEQFF. The full variable domain, rest sourced from reference TRBV5-8 and TRBJ2-1, is EAGVTQSPTHLIKTRGQQATLRCSPISGHTSVYWYQQALGLGLQFLLWYDEGEERNRGNFPPRFSGRQFPNYSSELNVNALELEDSALYLCASSLAVVAGGENNEQFFGPGTRLTVL.